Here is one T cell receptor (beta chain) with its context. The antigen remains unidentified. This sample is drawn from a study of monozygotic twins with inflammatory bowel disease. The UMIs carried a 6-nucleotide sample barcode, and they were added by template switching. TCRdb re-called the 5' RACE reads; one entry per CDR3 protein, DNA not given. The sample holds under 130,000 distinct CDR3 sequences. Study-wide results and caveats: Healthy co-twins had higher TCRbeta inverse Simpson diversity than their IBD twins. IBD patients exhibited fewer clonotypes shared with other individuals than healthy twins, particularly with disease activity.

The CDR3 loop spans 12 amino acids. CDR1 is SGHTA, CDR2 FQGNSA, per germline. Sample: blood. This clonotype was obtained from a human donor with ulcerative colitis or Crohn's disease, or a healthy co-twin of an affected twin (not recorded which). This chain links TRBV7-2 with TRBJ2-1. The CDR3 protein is CASSLTTYEQFF. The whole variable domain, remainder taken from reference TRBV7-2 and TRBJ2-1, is GAGVSQSPSNKVTEKGKDVELRCDPISGHTALYWYRQSLGQGLEFLIYFQGNSAPDKSGLPSDRFSAERTGGSVSTLTIQRTQQEDSAVYLCASSLTTYEQFFGPGTRLTVL.